The subject of this entry is one T cell receptor beta chain. Antigen specificity is unknown. CDR1 and CDR2 (germline): SGHRS, YFSETQ. Trimming left V 3 bases short and J 4 bases short, with 22 bases between. This CDR3 is built from 17 residues. The data belong to a study of OX40 agonist ivuxolimab in advanced cancers. Study results and caveats: Antigen specificity of clonally expanded peripheral T cells was not established.

Clones were sequenced by immunoSEQ multiplex PCR, and TCRdb holds only the in-frame ones, with some missing. The sample consists of tens of thousands of clones, 84% of them appearing once. The specimen was CD4+ or CD8+ T cells sorted from blood, collected in a trial of the OX40 agonist ivuxolimab. The source of this sequence is an adult with an advanced solid tumor such as melanoma, head and neck, liver or kidney cancer. The chain has TRBV5-1 and TRBJ1-2; possible D gene TRBD1, 6 bases. The CDR3 coding sequence is TGCGCCAGCAGCTCCGTAGACAGGCGGTCGCTGATCTATGGCTACACCTTC. Protein product: CASSSVDRRSLIYGYTF.